What follows is one T cell receptor beta chain and its context. Its antigen is currently unknown. The germline V gene has CDR1 MNHEY and CDR2 SVGAGI. CDR3 length: 16 residues. V was cut by 2 bases and J by 4 bases, with 18 bases left in between. This entry is derived from a study of cytomegalovirus exposure and HLA in healthy donors. Study-wide findings and caveats: It was around 160 TCR beta chains that were listed as cytomegalovirus-associated. Later genetic work tied a missense DCLRE1C variant to beta-chain V and J trimming. Most TCR sequences showed up rarely, but some public TCRs showed up in many donors.

Amplification used 60 Vbeta primers and 13 Jbeta primers. The repertoire was sequenced with immunoSEQ multiplex PCR; TCRdb's copy has only in-frame clones and lacks some. The repertoire consists of some 110,000 clones, with nearly 75% occurring once and the leading ten covering 4% to 5.5%. The receptor was isolated from a man aged 25 to 40 in good health and CMV-seropositive. The sample comprised PBMCs. The chain links TRBV6-5 to TRBJ2-7, with D uncertain. CDR3 sequence reads: CASSYQPPGQLYEQYF. Written as DNA, the CDR3 is TGTGCCAGCAGTTACCAACCCCCTGGGCAGCTGTACGAGCAGTACTTC.